The 14 T cell receptor beta chains reported below all come from one sample, sequenced in a study of blood T cells in healthy people across ages. It was with a sample-barcoded 5' primer and a J-beta primer mix that a second PCR of roughly 7 to 12 cycles was run. Via MiXCR, TCRdb re-called the 5' RACE reads, giving one row per CDR3 protein. The sample consists of about 840,000 distinct CDR3 sequences, about 29% of them appearing once. Separately, the same data were catalogued under a study of T cells of mothers and their children.

Specimen: blood. The receptors shown here come from a middle-aged woman in good health.

The V call is TRBV11-2, the J call TRBJ2-5, with 7 positions matching TRBD1. The CDR3 length is 18 residues. V was clipped by 4 bases and J by 1 base; unmatched bases: 15. The germline V gene encodes CDR1 SGHAT and CDR2 FQNNGV. The CDR3: CASSSVWPGQPIQETQYF. The CDR3 DNA follows: TGTGCCAGCAGCTCAGTCTGGCCGGGACAGCCCATCCAAGAGACCCAGTACTTC.

The J gene is TRBJ1-1, the V gene TRBV7-2, with a tentative D call TRBD1 (5 bases). Germline CDR1 and CDR2: SGHTA and FQGNSA. The V end lost 6 bases, the J end lost 6 bases, and 11 bases lay between the germline ends. The CDR3 is 12 amino acids. DNA of the CDR3: TGTGCCAGCAGGGGGGTAGGGGCTGAAGCTTTCTTT. Protein sequence: CASRGVGAEAFF.

This clonotype was seen a handful of times. A junction end diverges from the germline sequence, so it may reflect a read error. The chain combines TRBV7-2 with TRBJ2-7, with D tentatively TRBD1 or TRBD2 (5 bases each). This CDR3 contains 15 residues. Looked up from germline, CDR1 is SGHTA and CDR2 is FQGNSA. For the CDR3, the DNA is TGTGCCGGCAGCTTATACGGGGACGGCTCCTACGAGCAGTACTTC. Translation: CAGSLYGDGSYEQYF.

This clonotype has a count of ten or more. The chain combines TRBV6-6 with TRBJ2-7; 8 bases match TRBD1. The trim removed 4 bases at V and 4 bases at J, leaving 0 bases unmatched. Germline loops: CDR1 MNHNY, CDR2 SVGAGI (reference sequence). The CDR3 contains 12 residues. The CDR3 region is CASSWTGYEQYF. DNA for the CDR3: TGTGCCAGCAGTTGGACAGGGTACGAGCAGTACTTC.

This clonotype was found many times. The genes are TRBV7-9 and TRBJ2-6, with D possibly called TRBD1 or TRBD2 (5 bases each). Between the trimmed V and J ends, which lost 3 bases and 2 bases, there was a span of 11 bases. Per the germline V gene, CDR1 is SEHNR and CDR2 is FQNEAQ (reference sequence). The CDR3 sequence is 16 residues long. This CDR3 reads CASSFPGGAGANVLTF. Here the CDR3 DNA reads TGTGCCAGCAGCTTCCCTGGGGGTGCTGGGGCCAACGTCCTGACTTTC.

This clonotype was recorded at least ten times. This chain links TRBV27 with TRBJ1-2, with TRBD1 matching over 7 bases. CDR3 size: 14 residues. Unmatched junction bases numbered 4, after V lost 4 bases and J lost 2 bases. CDR1 is MNHEY and CDR2 is SMNVEV in the germline V gene (reference sequence). The CDR3 DNA reads as TGTGCCAGCAGTTCTGCGGACAGGAACTATGGCTACACCTTC. It codes for CASSSADRNYGYTF.

This clonotype was recorded a few times. V and J are TRBV12-3 or TRBV12-4 and TRBJ2-7; TRBD1 agrees at 10 bases. The V gene end was trimmed by 7 bases and the J gene end by 4 bases; junction bases not matched to a gene: 10. The CDR3 has 15 amino acids. The CDR3 nucleotides are TGTGCCAGCAATCTCCGGGACAGGGGCGTTTACGAGCAGTACTTC. Its translation: CASNLRDRGVYEQYF.

With regard to this clonotype: A much more abundant neighbour one base away suggests this may be a read error. The CDR3: CASSTGLAGASIQYF. The CDR3 region has the DNA TGCGCCAGCAGTACTGGACTAGCGGGGGCGAGCATTCAGTACTTC. This chain links TRBV5-1 with TRBJ2-4, with TRBD2 matching 13 bases. CDR1 SGHRS and CDR2 YFSETQ come from the germline V gene. The length of the CDR3 is 15 residues. The V and J ends lost 5 bases and 9 bases, in that order; junction bases with no gene match: 8.

This clonotype was counted only a few times. This chain joins TRBV12-3 or TRBV12-4 and TRBJ2-1; 9 positions match TRBD1. Losses at the gene ends were 5 bases for V and 3 bases for J; bases not matched to a gene: 8. This CDR3 region has 16 residues. CDR3 protein: CASSTGTGSSYNEQFF. The CDR3 bases are TGTGCCAGCAGTACCGGGACAGGGTCCAGCTACAATGAGCAGTTCTTC.

This chain joins TRBV29-1 and TRBJ2-3; 13 nucleotides line up with TRBD2. V was pared by 4 bases and J by 0 bases, with 1 base of the junction left unmatched. Per germline, CDR1 SQVTM and CDR2 ANQGSEA. This CDR3 has 15 amino acids. This chain's CDR3 is CSVALAGGSTDTQYF. The CDR3 region has the DNA TGCAGCGTTGCACTAGCGGGGGGGAGCACAGATACGCAGTATTTT.

On this clonotype itself: At one end the junction does not follow the germline gene, possibly because of a read error. The chain combines TRBV7-2 with TRBJ1-2; D gene unclear. The CDR3 is made up of 17 amino acids. Germline-derived CDR1 and CDR2 are SGHTA and FQGNSA. CDR3 sequence: CASSQIQRGRGNHGYTF. The CDR3 region has the DNA TGTGCCAGCAGCCAAATACAGAGAGGCCGTGGTAACCATGGCTACACCTTC.

In this sample, this clonotype turned up a few times. The CDR3 here is CASQGAVSYEQYF. In DNA form, the CDR3 reads TGTGCCAGCCAGGGGGCAGTGTCCTACGAGCAGTACTTC. The genes are TRBV28 and TRBJ2-7, with 8 bases matching TRBD1. Trimming took 8 bases from V and 1 from J; bases not matched to a gene: 4. Germline values: CDR1 MDHEN, CDR2 SYDVKM. This CDR3 comprises 13 residues.

The chain uses TRBV12-3 or TRBV12-4 and TRBJ1-1; D call uncertain. V was trimmed by 1 base and J by 4 bases, leaving 7 bases between them. The CDR3 runs 13 residues. The CDR3 DNA follows: TGTGCCAGCAGTTTAGTTTGGGGCACTGAAGCTTTCTTT. As protein: CASSLVWGTEAFF.

This clonotype was seen only a few times. This rearrangement joins TRBV11-2 to TRBJ2-3; D perhaps matches TRBD1 (5 bases). V was clipped by 5 bases and J by 6 bases, with 18 bases between them. The CDR3 extends over 15 amino acids. Germline CDR1 and CDR2: SGHAT and FQNNGV. This CDR3 is CASSPLQGRGDTQYF. The CDR3 coding sequence is TGTGCCAGCAGCCCCCTTCAGGGTCGTGGGGATACGCAGTATTTT.